This entry describes one T cell receptor beta chain. These data are taken from a study of patients and donors after allogeneic stem cell transplantation. TCRdb processed the RT-PCR reads anew with MiXCR; each CDR3 protein has one entry. The data contain some 87,000 distinct CDR3 sequences, 45% to 50% of them singletons. Trimming removed 0 bases at V and 7 bases at J, with 16 bases between. Germline CDR1 reads MNHEY; CDR2 reads SMNVEV (reference sequence). The CDR3 has 15 residues. This chain uses TRBV27 with TRBJ2-7, with a tentative D call TRBD1 (5 bases). Sequenced input: blood, either unsorted or a sorted T cell fraction (not recorded which). The sequence was collected from a human donor who was either an allogeneic HSCT recipient or a stem cell or donor lymphocyte infusion donor (not recorded which). It is not recorded whose cells these are; they may come from a transplant donor. The CDR3 DNA follows: TGTGCCAGCAGTTTATCCAGGACACAATTGGGGGAGCAGTACTTC. Encoded protein: CASSLSRTQLGEQYF.